The present entry profiles one TCR beta chain with its context. Individuals drawn from under 30 US areas were about 18 to 90 years old. Cohort assignment relied on participant-reported clinical history. This record belongs to a study of blood T cell repertoires in COVID-19. Study context: Sources were T cells, B-cell-depleted T cells, or PBMCs; the material itself was cDNA or gDNA.

The table came from immunoSEQ multiplex PCR; TCRdb's copy has only in-frame clones and leaves some out. The sample yields around 380,000 clones, around 87% seen once. Per germline, CDR1 GTSNPN and CDR2 SVGIG (reference sequence). There are 14 residues in the CDR3. The J segment lost 11 bases and the V segment lost 2 bases, leaving 8 bases of the junction unmatched. The V gene is TRBV30, the J gene TRBJ1-6; 8 nucleotides align to TRBD1. This receptor was taken from a man between 25 and 39 years old who had recovered from COVID-19. What was sequenced was PBMCs or T cells enriched from blood (not recorded which). The CDR3 here is CAWSPGTGWAPLHF. For the CDR3, the DNA is TGTGCCTGGAGTCCAGGGACAGGATGGGCACCCCTCCACTTT.